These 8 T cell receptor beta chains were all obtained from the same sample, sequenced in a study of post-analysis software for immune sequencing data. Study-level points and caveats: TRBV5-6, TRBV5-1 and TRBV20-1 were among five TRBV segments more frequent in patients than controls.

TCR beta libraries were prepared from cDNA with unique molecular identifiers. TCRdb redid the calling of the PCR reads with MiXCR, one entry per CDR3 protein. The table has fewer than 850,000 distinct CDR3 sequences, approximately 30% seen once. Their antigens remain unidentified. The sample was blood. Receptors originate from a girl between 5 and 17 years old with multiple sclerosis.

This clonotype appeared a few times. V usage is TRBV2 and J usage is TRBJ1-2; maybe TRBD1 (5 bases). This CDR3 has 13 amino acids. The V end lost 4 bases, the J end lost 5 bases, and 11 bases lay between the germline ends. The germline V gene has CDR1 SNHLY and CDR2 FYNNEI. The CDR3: CASSVPGQYGYTF. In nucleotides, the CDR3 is TGTGCCAGCAGTGTTCCAGGGCAATATGGCTACACCTTC.

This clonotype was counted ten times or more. The chain's CDR3 is CASSLRTGSYGYTF. CDR3 nucleotides: TGTGCCAGCAGTCTGAGGACAGGGAGCTATGGCTACACCTTC. The chain couples TRBV12-3 or TRBV12-4 to TRBJ1-2, with 8 bases identical to TRBD1. CDR3 length: 14 residues. V lost 5 bases, J lost 4 bases, and 6 bases stayed unmatched.

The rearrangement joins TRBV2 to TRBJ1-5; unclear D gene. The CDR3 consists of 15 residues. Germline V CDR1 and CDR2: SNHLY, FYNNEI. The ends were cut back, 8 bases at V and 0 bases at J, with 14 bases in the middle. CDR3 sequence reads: CASRGRANSNQPQHF. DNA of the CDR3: TGTGCCAGCCGAGGACGGGCAAATAGCAATCAGCCCCAGCATTTT.

The CDR3 nucleotides are TGTGCCACTTCACATCCCTACGGGGACTCCTACGAGCAGTACGTC. This codes for CATSHPYGDSYEQYV. The chain joins TRBV5-8 to TRBJ2-7, with a tentative D call TRBD2 (5 bases). Trimming took 9 bases from V and 0 from J, leaving 19 bases between them. Germline CDR1 reads SGHTS; CDR2 reads YDEGEE. The CDR3 consists of 15 residues.

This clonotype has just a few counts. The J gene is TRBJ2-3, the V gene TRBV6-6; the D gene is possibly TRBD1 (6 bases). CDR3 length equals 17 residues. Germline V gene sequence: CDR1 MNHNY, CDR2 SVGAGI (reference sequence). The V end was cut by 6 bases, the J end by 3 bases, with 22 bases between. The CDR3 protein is CASSPVPGQSATDTQYF. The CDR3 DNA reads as TGTGCCAGCAGCCCCGTACCGGGACAATCCGCAACAGATACGCAGTATTTT.

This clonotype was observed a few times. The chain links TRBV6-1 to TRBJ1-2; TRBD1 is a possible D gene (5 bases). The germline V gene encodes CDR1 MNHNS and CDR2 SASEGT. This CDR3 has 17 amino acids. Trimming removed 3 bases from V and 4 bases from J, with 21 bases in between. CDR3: CASSDPDRPGRGYGYTF. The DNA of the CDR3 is TGTGCCAGCAGTGATCCCGACCGGCCAGGGAGAGGCTATGGCTACACCTTC.

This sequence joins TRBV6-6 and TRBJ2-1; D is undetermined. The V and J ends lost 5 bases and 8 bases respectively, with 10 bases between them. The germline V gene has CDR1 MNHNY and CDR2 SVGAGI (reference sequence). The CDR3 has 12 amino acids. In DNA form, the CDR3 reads TGTGCCAGCAGTACAACCTGGGATGAGCAGTTCTTC. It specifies CASSTTWDEQFF.

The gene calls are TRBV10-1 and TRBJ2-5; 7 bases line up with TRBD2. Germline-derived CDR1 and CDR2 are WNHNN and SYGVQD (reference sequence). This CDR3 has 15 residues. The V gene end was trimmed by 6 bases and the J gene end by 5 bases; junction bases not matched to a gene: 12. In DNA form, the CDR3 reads TGCGCCAGCAGCCCTCTGACGGGAGGCGCGGAGACCCAGTACTTC. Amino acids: CASSPLTGGAETQYF.